The present TCR beta chain was sequenced within a study of shared clonotypes between healthy human individuals. Findings and caveats of the study: Naive CD4 clonotypes overlapped across a few donors at roughly 5%.

As concerns this clone: The antigen is not known. This sample includes further DNA sequences coding for the same CDR3.

The CDR3 spans 12 residues. Between the trimmed V and J ends, which lost 0 bases and 7 bases, there was a span of 5 bases. CDR1 and CDR2 from the germline V gene are SGDLS and YYNGEE. The assay was carried out at the deep level. Under the authors' procedure: Junction-only sequences produced by ImmunoSEQ had no quality scores, so filtering differed. Assay used: immunoSEQ multiplex PCR; TCRdb lists only in-frame clones, some missing. Clone size and V and J calls were adopted from that table, with D and trimming inferred from the DNA. In the table there are about 690,000 clones, roughly 87% of which are singletons.

Material: memory CD8+ T cells from PBMCs. Subset defined: CD45RO+ cells pooled with CCR7-negative TemRA cells. The genes are TRBV9 and TRBJ2-1; no reliable D call. The TCR originated in a man aged 18 to 30 in good health. Some clones in this sample may be carry-over from other donors' samples. The CDR3 DNA reads as TGTGCCAGCAGCGTAGGTGCGAATGAGCAGTTCTTC. Its translation: CASSVGANEQFF.